This T cell receptor beta chain appears in the sequencing data of a study of blood T cell repertoires in COVID-19. Study overall: Sites in the United States, Italy and Spain provided acute and convalescent COVID-19 samples.

The CDR3 totals 18 residues. Germline loops: CDR1 LGHDT, CDR2 YNNKEL (reference sequence). Trimming cost V 0 bases and J 10 bases, with 22 bases left between them. Data came from immunoSEQ multiplex PCR; TCRdb stores just in-frame clones and leaves some out. The data hold about 130,000 clones, with over 75% observed a single time. The TCR sequence derives from a woman at least 80 years old with acute or convalescent COVID-19. The rearrangement links TRBV3-1 (or the pseudogene TRBV3-2) to TRBJ1-6; D gene ambiguous. The sample was peripheral blood. In nucleotides, the CDR3 is TGTGCCAGCAGCCAAGATCACGACCTTCGGACTGGGCTCTCACCCCTCCACTTT. Translation: CASSQDHDLRTGLSPLHF.